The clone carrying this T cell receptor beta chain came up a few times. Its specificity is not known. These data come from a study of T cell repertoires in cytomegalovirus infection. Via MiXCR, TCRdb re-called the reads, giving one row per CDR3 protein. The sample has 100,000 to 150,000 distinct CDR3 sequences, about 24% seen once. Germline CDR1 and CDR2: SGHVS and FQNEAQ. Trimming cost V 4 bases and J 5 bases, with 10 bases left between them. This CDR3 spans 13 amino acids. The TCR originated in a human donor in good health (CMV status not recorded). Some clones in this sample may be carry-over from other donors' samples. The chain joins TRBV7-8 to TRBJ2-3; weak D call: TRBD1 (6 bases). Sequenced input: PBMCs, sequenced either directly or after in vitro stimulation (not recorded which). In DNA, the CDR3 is TGTGCCAGCAGCTCGATACAGGGAGATACGCAGTATTTT. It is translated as CASSSIQGDTQYF.